This T cell receptor beta chain was captured in a study of OX40 agonist ivuxolimab in advanced cancers. Study details: Each patient was given ivuxolimab into a vein every 2 weeks, at 0.01 to 10 mg/kg. Participants averaged 60 years of age (range about 23 to 80) and were about 85% male.

The assay was immunoSEQ multiplex PCR, and TCRdb's table has in-frame clones only and misses some. The repertoire holds tens of thousands of clones, approximately 86% seen once, with 16% in the top ten. Peripheral blood came from all dose cohorts at three timepoints. CDR1 is MNHEY and CDR2 is SVGAGI in the germline V gene. The V end lost 0 bases, the J end lost 0 bases, and 9 bases lay between the germline ends. The length of the CDR3 is 15 residues. This chain links TRBV6-5 with TRBJ2-7; D gene uncertain. The origin of this receptor is an adult with an advanced solid tumor such as melanoma, head and neck, liver or kidney cancer. The sequenced sample was CD4+ or CD8+ T cells sorted from blood, obtained in a trial of the OX40 agonist ivuxolimab. In nucleotides, the CDR3 is TGTGCCAGCAGTTACTCCCCAGCTAGCTCCTACGAGCAGTACTTC. This encodes CASSYSPASSYEQYF.